Listed below are T cell receptor beta chains from one sample, sequenced in a study of human T cells and chemical hapten exposure. TCRdb fed the RACE reads into MiXCR, producing one record per CDR3 protein. The profile covers around 69,000 distinct CDR3 sequences, with roughly 9.2% appearing a single time and 2.5% to 4% taken by the ten largest. The sample here was whole blood, taken in connection with sensitization to the hapten diphenylcyclopropenone (DPC). The receptors stem from a middle-aged woman with alopecia areata. Some clones in this sample may be carry-over from other donors' samples. CDR3s include the opening cysteine and the closing phenylalanine or tryptophan. A D gene is named only where the DNA matches it firmly. Size is stated for part of the rows, as once, few or many counts, or as a class when the clone is expanded.

cdr3_length,d_call,clone_size,j_call,v_call,cdr3_nt,cdr3_aa
16,TRBD1,many,TRBJ2-4,TRBV27,TGTGCCAGCAGTTCCCCATCCGGGACAGGGGTGAACATTCAGTACTTC,CASSSPSGTGVNIQYF
14,TRBD1,many,TRBJ1-4,TRBV18,TGTGCCAGCTCCCCGGGACAGGGTAATGAAAAACTGTTTTTT,CASSPGQGNEKLFF
16,TRBD1,.,TRBJ2-2,TRBV7-2,TGTGCCAGCAGCCCTTTGGGACAGGGGTCTCACGGGGAGCTGTTTTTT,CASSPLGQGSHGELFF
11,.,few,TRBJ2-1,TRBV28,TGTGCCAGCAGCCCCCGGAATGAGCAGTTCTTC,CASSPRNEQFF
13,.,many,TRBJ1-1,TRBV3-1,TGTGCCAGCAGCCAAGATATGGACCGGGCGGCTTTCTTT,CASSQDMDRAAFF
22,.,many,TRBJ2-6,TRBV4-3,TGCGCCAGCAGCCAAGAATTGTTTTTTGGCGTCCAGAGCTCCTCTGGGGCCAACGTCCTGACTTTC,CASSQELFFGVQSSSGANVLTF
17,TRBD2,many,TRBJ2-5,TRBV9,TGTGCCAGCAGCGTAGGACTAGCGGGGGGGCCAGGAGAGACCCAGTACTTC,CASSVGLAGGPGETQYF
19,.,few,TRBJ1-2,TRBV5-1,TGCGCCAGCAGCCTACCAAACGCCACAGCACAGGGCGCCTTATATGGCTACACCTTC,CASSLPNATAQGALYGYTF
15,.,few,TRBJ2-6,TRBV4-1,TGCGCCAGCAGCTCCCGGACAGCCGGGGCCAACGTCCTGACTTTC,CASSSRTAGANVLTF
13,.,many,TRBJ1-2,TRBV7-2,TGTGCCAGCAGCTTATCCCGACGTAGAGGCTACACCTTC,CASSLSRRRGYTF
14,TRBD2,.,TRBJ2-7,TRBV10-3,TGTGCCATCAGTTTAGCGGGGGGCCCCTACGAGCAGTACTTC,CAISLAGGPYEQYF
20,.,many,TRBJ2-3,TRBV19,TGTGCCAGTAGTATAGAAAAAGGATTCGCAGGGAGCCCCCGCACAGATACGCAGTATTTT,CASSIEKGFAGSPRTDTQYF
10,.,many,TRBJ1-1,TRBV29-1,TGCAGCGTTGGTACAGGCGAAGCTTTCTTT,CSVGTGEAFF
13,TRBD1,many,TRBJ1-4,TRBV12-3/TRBV12-4,TGTGCCAGCAGTCGGGGACAGGGCTCTAACACGGATTTT,CASSRGQGSNTDF
17,TRBD2,many,TRBJ2-2,TRBV19,TGTGCCAGTAGCCCCACACCGACTAGCGGGGTTGGCGGGGAGCTGTTTTTT,CASSPTPTSGVGGELFF
20,.,.,TRBJ2-3,TRBV24-1,TGTGCCACCAGTGCTACAAGACCGGACCCAAAGGGGATCACCCCAGATACGCAGTATTTT,CATSATRPDPKGITPDTQYF
14,TRBD1,many,TRBJ2-7,TRBV19,TGTGCCAGTAGTGCCGGGACAGGGGTTTACGAGCAGTACTTC,CASSAGTGVYEQYF
15,.,many,TRBJ2-1,TRBV27,TGTGCCAGCAGTTTACTGGAGAGCTCCTACAATGAGCAGTTCTTC,CASSLLESSYNEQFF
13,TRBD1,many,TRBJ1-1,TRBV2,TGTGCCAGCAGTGGAACAGGGGGCACTGAAGCTTTCTTT,CASSGTGGTEAFF
17,.,many,TRBJ2-2,TRBV12-2,TGTGCAAGTCGAACAACGACAGGGGCGGGGAGGACCGGGGAGCTGTTTTTT,CASRTTTGAGRTGELFF
14,TRBD1,.,TRBJ1-2,TRBV10-3,TGTGCCATCAGTGCGACAGGGGATGGGGATGGCTACACCTTC,CAISATGDGDGYTF
17,.,.,TRBJ2-6,TRBV10-3,TGTGCCATCAGACCGACAGGAGATGCCTCTGGGGCCAACGTCCTGACTTTC,CAIRPTGDASGANVLTF
14,.,many,TRBJ1-1,TRBV5-8,TGTGCCAGCAGCTTGGGCGGACCTTACACTGAAGCTTTCTTT,CASSLGGPYTEAFF
13,.,many,TRBJ2-1,TRBV3-1,TGTGCCAGCAGCCAAGATCCTATGAGAGGGCAGTTCTTC,CASSQDPMRGQFF
14,.,.,TRBJ2-7,TRBV3-1,TGTGCCAGCAGCCTAGGTCTTAGCTCCTACGAGCAGTACTTC,CASSLGLSSYEQYF
12,TRBD1,.,TRBJ1-2,TRBV30,TGTGCCTCGAAACAGGGGGGATATGGCTACACCTTC,CASKQGGYGYTF
16,.,.,TRBJ1-2,TRBV6-2/TRBV6-3,TGTGCCAGCAGTGAACATAGGACAGCGCCTGCTCATGGCTACACCTTC,CASSEHRTAPAHGYTF
16,.,.,TRBJ1-5,TRBV28,TGTGCCAGCAGTTTACCTCTACGACAGGTCAATCAGCCCCAGCATTTT,CASSLPLRQVNQPQHF
13,.,many,TRBJ1-6,TRBV10-1,TGCGCCAGCGCTGATATGATTGATTCACCCCTCCACTTT,CASADMIDSPLHF
14,.,few,TRBJ1-2,TRBV20-1,TGCAGTGCTAGAGAATGGGGAGCTAACTATGGCTACACCTTC,CSAREWGANYGYTF
15,.,.,TRBJ1-4,TRBV19,TGTGCCAGTTCCCCCAGCCAACTAATGGGACTAAAACTGTTTTTT,CASSPSQLMGLKLFF
14,.,many,TRBJ1-1,TRBV7-9,TGTGCCAGCAGCTCCGGACGGGGTCACACTGAAGCTTTCTTT,CASSSGRGHTEAFF
16,.,many,TRBJ1-1,TRBV5-1,TGCGCCAGCAGCTTGATTCCGGGGGCCCAGAACACTGAAGCTTTCTTT,CASSLIPGAQNTEAFF
15,.,few,TRBJ2-5,TRBV7-2,TGTGCCAGCAGCTTAGGGCGCGCTAGTCGTTGGACCCAGTACTTC,CASSLGRASRWTQYF
15,.,many,TRBJ1-4,TRBV4-2,TGTGCCAGCAGCCGTACAGGGCCAACTAATGAAAAACTGTTTTTT,CASSRTGPTNEKLFF
16,.,.,TRBJ1-1,TRBV7-9,TGTGCCAGCAGCCCCCCCGGCCGGGGGCAGAACACTGTAGCTTTCTTT,CASSPPGRGQNTVAFF
16,.,many,TRBJ1-5,TRBV7-2,TGTGCCAGCAGCTTAGTTGGAGGGGGAAGCAATCAGCCCCAGCATTTT,CASSLVGGGSNQPQHF
16,.,many,TRBJ1-5,TRBV6-2/TRBV6-3,TGTGCCAGCAGTCCCTCGAAAGGCTATAGCAATCAGCCCCAGCATTTT,CASSPSKGYSNQPQHF
17,TRBD2,many,TRBJ2-5,TRBV4-3,TGCGCCAGCAGCCAAGCCGGGGGGACTAGCCTACAAGAGACCCAGTACTTC,CASSQAGGTSLQETQYF
15,.,many,TRBJ2-7,TRBV19,TGTGCCAGTAGTATGGAAAGGGCCTCTGGAAGCGAGCAGTACTTC,CASSMERASGSEQYF
14,.,many,TRBJ2-7,TRBV29-1,TGCAGCGTTGTAGGCGGGGCAGGGGTCTACGAGCAGTACTTC,CSVVGGAGVYEQYF
13,.,many,TRBJ1-1,TRBV18,TGTGCCAGCTCTGCGGGGAAGGGCGCTGAAGCTTTCTTT,CASSAGKGAEAFF
13,.,many,TRBJ2-7,TRBV6-2/TRBV6-3,TGTGCCAGCAGTTACGTGCGCCGAGGGGAGCAGTACTTC,CASSYVRRGEQYF
14,TRBD1,many,TRBJ2-2,TRBV20-1,TGCAGTGCCAAGACAACAGGGGAAGCCGGGGAGCTGTTTTTT,CSAKTTGEAGELFF
13,.,medium-sized,TRBJ2-7,TRBV7-6,TGTGCCAGCAGCTTAGGAGGGTTCTACGAGCAGTACTTC,CASSLGGFYEQYF
15,TRBD2,few,TRBJ2-7,TRBV29-1,TGCAACAACGGGACTAGCGGGGGATACTCCTACGAGCAGTACTTC,CNNGTSGGYSYEQYF
16,TRBD2,many,TRBJ2-5,TRBV24-1,TGTGCCACCAGTGAGCTAGCTTGGGAGGGACAAGAGACCCAGTACTTC,CATSELAWEGQETQYF
15,.,many,TRBJ2-6,TRBV30,TGTGCCTGGAGTGTACAAATATCTGGGGCCAACGTCCTGACTTTC,CAWSVQISGANVLTF
11,.,many,TRBJ1-1,TRBV29-1,TGCAGCGCCTCTATGAACACTGAAGCTTTCTTT,CSASMNTEAFF
16,TRBD1,many,TRBJ1-5,TRBV7-9,TGTGCCAGCAGCCCCGAGACAGGGGTTGGCCCGGGACCCCAGCATTTT,CASSPETGVGPGPQHF
12,.,.,TRBJ1-2,TRBV28,TGTGCCAGCAGTAAGCCGGGCTATGGCTACACCTTC,CASSKPGYGYTF
13,.,.,TRBJ1-6,TRBV5-1,TGCGCCAGCAGCTTGGTCCCCAATTCACCCCTCCACTTT,CASSLVPNSPLHF
14,.,.,TRBJ1-1,TRBV10-3,TGTGCCATCACCGCTTCTTCGGACAGAAATAAAGCTTTCTTT,CAITASSDRNKAFF
13,.,few,TRBJ2-3,TRBV7-9,TGTGCCAGCAGCTTCGACTACTCGGATACGCAGTATTTT,CASSFDYSDTQYF
13,TRBD1,many,TRBJ1-2,TRBV27,TGTGCCAGCGGGACAGGGGGCGTCTATGGCTACACCTTC,CASGTGGVYGYTF
15,.,.,TRBJ2-1,TRBV5-1,TGCGCCAGCAGCTTGACACCGGGGATCTACAATGAGCAGTTCTTC,CASSLTPGIYNEQFF
12,.,few,TRBJ2-1,TRBV5-1,TGCGCCAGCAGCTTATGGGAGAATGAGCAGTTCTTC,CASSLWENEQFF
11,.,few,TRBJ2-3,TRBV9,TGTGCCAGCAGCGTAGGGGGTACGCAGTATTTT,CASSVGGTQYF
15,.,many,TRBJ1-2,TRBV18,TGTGCCAGCTCACCAGAAGGTTATCAGGACTATGGCTACACCTTC,CASSPEGYQDYGYTF